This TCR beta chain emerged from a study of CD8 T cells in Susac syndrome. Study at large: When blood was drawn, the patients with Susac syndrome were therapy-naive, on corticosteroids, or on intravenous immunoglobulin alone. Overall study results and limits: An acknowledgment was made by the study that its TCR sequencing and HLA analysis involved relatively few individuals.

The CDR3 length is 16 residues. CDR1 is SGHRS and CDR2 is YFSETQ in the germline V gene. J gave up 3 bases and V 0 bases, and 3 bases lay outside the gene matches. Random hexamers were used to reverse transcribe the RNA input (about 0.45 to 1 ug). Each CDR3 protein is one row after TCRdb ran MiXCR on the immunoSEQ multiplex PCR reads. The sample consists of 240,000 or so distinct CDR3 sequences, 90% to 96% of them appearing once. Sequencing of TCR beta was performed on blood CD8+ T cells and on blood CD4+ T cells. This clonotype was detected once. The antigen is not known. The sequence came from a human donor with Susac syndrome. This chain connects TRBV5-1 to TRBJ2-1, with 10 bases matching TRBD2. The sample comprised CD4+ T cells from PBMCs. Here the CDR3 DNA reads TGCGCCAGCAGCTTGGTTTGGACTAGCGGCTACAATGAGCAGTTCTTC. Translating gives CASSLVWTSGYNEQFF. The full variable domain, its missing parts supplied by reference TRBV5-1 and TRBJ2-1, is KAGVTQTPRYLIKTRGQQVTLSCSPISGHRSVSWYQQTPGQGLQFLFEYFSETQRNKGNFPGRFSGRQFSNSRSEMNVSTLELGDSALYLCASSLVWTSGYNEQFFGPGTRLTVL.